Listed below are T cell receptor beta chains from one sample, sequenced in a study of cytomegalovirus exposure and HLA in healthy donors. Using immunoSEQ multiplex PCR, the repertoire was profiled, and TCRdb retains in-frame clones only, with some absent. Its clone listing holds approximately 120,000 clones. Sequencing used PBMCs. The receptors shown here come from a man in his thirties or forties in good health and CMV-seronegative. The CDR3 runs from the conserved cysteine through the conserved F or W. Each record gives: CDR3 length, D gene, V gene, J gene, CDR3 protein. A D gene is named only where the DNA matches it firmly.

12,-,TRBV7-9,TRBJ2-7,CASSLQGGEQYF
15,TRBD2,TRBV29-1,TRBJ2-3,CSSRGLAESTDTQYF
16,-,TRBV28,TRBJ1-2,CASSLGTSTLAYGYTF
18,TRBD1,TRBV2,TRBJ1-3,CASSEGTGSYFSGNTIYF
14,TRBD1,TRBV27,TRBJ2-7,CASSWGQGASEQYF
16,TRBD2,TRBV7-2,TRBJ2-3,CASSLAPSGGTDTQYF
16,TRBD1,TRBV9,TRBJ2-1,CASSVGGRGLYNEQFF
16,-,TRBV11-2,TRBJ1-2,CASSFHTDRPIYGYTF
15,TRBD1,TRBV10-3,TRBJ2-3,CAITGTGPYTDTQYF
13,TRBD2,TRBV29-1,TRBJ2-7,CSTMGGSNYEQYF
15,TRBD2,TRBV14,TRBJ2-3,CASSHGTSRTDTQYF
13,-,TRBV5-5,TRBJ1-1,CASSGQPNTEAFF
12,-,TRBV19,TRBJ1-6,CASSGANSPLHF
15,TRBD2,TRBV6-5,TRBJ2-7,CASSKQGLALYEQYF
15,TRBD1,TRBV6-5,TRBJ1-1,CASSRGLKGSTEAFF
12,-,TRBV6-1,TRBJ2-7,CASSDGASPKYF
13,TRBD1,TRBV30,TRBJ2-7,CAWRDRGPYEQYF
15,TRBD2,TRBV28,TRBJ2-7,CASSFVQLAGGEQYF
13,-,TRBV7-9,TRBJ1-2,CASSLLGAPGYTF
14,-,TRBV6-5,TRBJ2-5,CASSYSRVQETQYF
14,TRBD2,TRBV28,TRBJ2-5,CASTGGITVETQYF
16,TRBD1,TRBV5-1,TRBJ1-2,CASSFNTGTGGKGYTF
14,-,TRBV7-2,TRBJ2-7,CASSLAGRAYEQYF
13,-,TRBV15,TRBJ1-2,CATSRDRQGDYTF
15,-,TRBV28,TRBJ2-5,CASSRLVTYQETQYF
12,-,TRBV2,TRBJ2-1,CASSGLVNEQFF
15,-,TRBV5-6,TRBJ2-1,CASSHDSKGHGEQFF
12,TRBD1,TRBV27,TRBJ1-2,CASRGTVYGYTF
13,TRBD1,TRBV2,TRBJ1-1,CASTTGYGGEALF
17,-,TRBV7-9,TRBJ1-5,CASSLNSGGDGNQPQHF
11,-,TRBV19,TRBJ1-1,CASSGGTEAFF
16,TRBD2,TRBV19,TRBJ2-1,CASSIGPGLALHEQFF
15,-,TRBV27,TRBJ1-5,CASSLTGGRGQPQHF
17,TRBD1,TRBV4-3,TRBJ1-1,CASSYRGGPALNTEAFF
14,-,TRBV7-3,TRBJ2-2,CASSFRGPPGELFF
11,-,TRBV20-1,TRBJ2-1,CSALNRNEQFF
14,-,TRBV27,-,CASSLRAGIYEQYF